Sequencing of this T cell receptor (beta chain) was carried out in a study of CD8+CD57+ T cells in acquired aplastic anemia. The overall study: Sorted CD4+ and CD8+ cells gave a mean 3.2 ug DNA, range about 0.2 to 27.4 ug. Findings and limits, study-wide: The CD8+ Simpson's diversity of patients and controls was not significantly different.

Patients chosen for sequencing had CD8+CD57+ cells that had expanded, as shown by flow cytometry. Every patient had severe acquired aplastic anemia. This clonotype was picked up one time. What it recognizes is unknown. With a much larger clone just one base away, this may be a read error. Profiling that covered TCR beta VDJ and CDR3 relied on genomic DNA as its template. A single record per CDR3 protein comes from TCRdb applying MiXCR to the reads. The sample includes some 160,000 distinct CDR3 sequences, 40% to 50% of them seen just once. Germline loops: CDR1 SGDLS, CDR2 YYNGEE. V lost 0 bases and J 5 bases, leaving 15 bases between the germline ends. This CDR3 comprises 15 residues.

The receptor was derived from a human donor with aplastic anemia. Specimen: sorted CD4+, CD8+, or CD8+CD57+ T cells (not recorded which) from PBMCs. This rearrangement joins TRBV9 to TRBJ2-7; a weak D match, TRBD2 (6 bases). This CDR3 reads CASSVGSTGEDEQYF. CDR3 nucleotides: TGTGCCAGCAGCGTAGGATCTACGGGGGAGGACGAGCAGTACTTC.